This T cell receptor beta chain is drawn from a study of CD8+ T cells in alopecia areata. Reverse transcription of extracted RNA yielded cDNA, which provided the sequencing template. Clones were sequenced by immunoSEQ multiplex PCR, and TCRdb holds only the in-frame ones, with some missing. Altogether about 99,000 clones are present, around 59% being singletons, with the ten largest covering 8.8%. The germline V and J ends were trimmed by 3 bases and 13 bases, with 16 bases remaining between them. In germline, CDR1 is SGHRS, CDR2 YFSETQ. The length of the CDR3 is 12 residues. The chain joins TRBV5-1 to TRBJ2-5, with D perhaps assigned TRBD1 or TRBD2 (6 bases each). This TCR derives from a human donor in good health. The sequenced sample consisted of CD4+ T cells sorted from blood. CDR3 sequence (DNA): TGCGCCAGCAGCTGGACAGCCGGGGGTTTGTACTTC. The encoded protein is CASSWTAGGLYF.